This TCR beta chain derives from a study of cytomegalovirus exposure and HLA in healthy donors. Primers included in the PCR were 60 Vbeta and 13 Jbeta primers. TCRdb's copy holds only in-frame clones and misses some; the assay was immunoSEQ multiplex PCR. This table holds around 140,000 clones, approximately 10% found once. Study-wide results and limits: The presence/absence work took it that sequencing depth was about the same across donors.

Only a few counts were recorded for this clone. No antigen is known for it. The TCR was taken from a woman aged 40 to 50 in good health and CMV-seropositive. Sequenced sample: PBMCs.

The CDR3 sequence is CATSGGARGREKLFF. Here the CDR3 DNA reads TGTGCCACCAGCGGGGGAGCCAGGGGAAGGGAAAAACTGTTTTTT. V usage is TRBV15 and J usage is TRBJ1-4, with D maybe TRBD1 (6 bases). The length of the CDR3 is 15 residues. CDR1 LNHNV and CDR2 YYDKDF come from the germline V gene (reference sequence). V was pared by 5 bases and J by 8 bases, with 18 bases between.